These 9 T cell receptor beta chains were sequenced from one sample in a study of T cell clonality in common variable immunodeficiency (dated by TCRdb to about 2015). The research as a whole found: Reportedly, TCRbeta sequences from CVID had fewer deletions and N-nucleotide insertions, and highly modified clones with 13 or more V deletions were absent from CVID.

To prepare the library, the immunoSEQ multiplex PCR assay was applied. TCRdb limited this immuneACCESS table to in-frame rearrangements with V and J called. A share of clones is missing; checked studies link under half to unresolved V genes, and the rest is unexplained. In this sample, around 14,000 clones appear, none counted once only. Under 9.5% of the sample belongs to the ten largest clones. These receptors have no identified antigens. The sample was peripheral blood mononuclear cells. Receptors originate from a human donor with common variable immunodeficiency.

There are a few counts of this clone. The read ends 3 residues shy of where the CDR3 ends; the end is completed using the germline J gene. The V and J genes are TRBV30 and TRBJ1-1; D not resolved. Germline V lookup: CDR1 GTSNPN, CDR2 SVGIG (reference sequence). The V end was cut by 0 bases, the J end by 0 bases, with 14 bases between. The CDR3 is 16 amino acids. CDR3 bases read: TGTGCCTGGAGTGTAAGACACCACGCTTTGAACACTGAA. Translated: CAWSVRHHALNTE. The CDR3 as a whole reads CAWSVRHHALNTEAFF. Full variable domain (remainder filled in from reference TRBV30 and TRBJ1-1): SQTIHQWPATLVQPVGSPLSLECTVEGTSNPNLYWYRQAAGRGLQLLFYSVGIGQISSEVPQNLSASRPQDRQFILSSKKLLLSDSGFYLCAWSVRHHALNTEAFFGQGTRLTVV.

The covered CDR3 bases are TGTGCCAGCAGTTTGACTAGCGGGGGTTCACAGACC. Translated: CASSLTSGGSQT. The whole CDR3 protein is CASSLTSGGSQTQYF. The rearrangement links TRBV7-2 to TRBJ2-5, with 12 bases matching TRBD2. The missing CDR3 end, 3 residues past where the read stops, is filled in from the germline J gene. The germline gives CDR1 SGHTA, CDR2 FQGNSA. Trimming at V came to 6 bases and at J to 6 bases, leaving 8 bases not matched to a gene. This CDR3 spans 15 amino acids.

This clone was detected a few times. CDR3 amino acids: CASSQTPTGGDSYEQYF. The sequenced part of the CDR3 DNA is TGTGCCAGCAGCCAAACCCCTACGGGGGGAGACTCCTACGAG. The rearrangement links TRBV4-2 to TRBJ2-7; 7 bases are a match to TRBD2. The CDR3 goes on 3 residues after the read ends, and that part is filled in from the germline J gene. The CDR3 is 17 residues long. CDR1 is LGHNA, CDR2 YNFKEQ, per germline. The V and J ends lost 2 bases and 0 bases, in that order; junction bases with no gene match: 10.

This clone was seen only a few times. With the read ending 3 residues before the CDR3 end, the germline J gene is used to fill in that end. The chain has TRBV18 and TRBJ1-1; no definite D call. Per the germline V gene, CDR1 is KGHSH and CDR2 is LQKENI. With 4 bases removed from V and 1 base from J, the gap between germline ends came to 7 bases. The length of the CDR3 is 13 residues. The CDR3 DNA, read in part, is TGTGCCAGCTCACTACAAAAGAACACTGAA. This gives the protein CASSLQKNTE. The full CDR3 sequence reads CASSLQKNTEAFF.

This clone was seen a handful of times. The read ends 3 residues early relative to the CDR3; the germline J gene fills the gap. The chain joins TRBV19 to TRBJ2-4; possibly TRBD2 for D (6 bases). The CDR3 is made up of 17 amino acids. Germline-derived CDR1 and CDR2 are LNHDA and SQIVND (reference sequence). V was shortened by 5 bases and J by 0 bases, with 17 bases between the two germline ends. This CDR3 reads CASSGAGTAIAKNIQYF. The CDR3 bases that were read are TGTGCCAGTAGTGGCGCGGGGACGGCTATAGCCAAAAACATT.

This clone was seen only a few times. The read terminates 3 residues before the CDR3 end, so the remaining end is supplied by the germline J gene. V is TRBV18 and J is TRBJ2-2, with TRBD1 matching over 8 bases. This CDR3 comprises 16 residues. The V gene end was trimmed by 5 bases and the J gene end by 4 bases; junction bases not matched to a gene: 9. From germline, CDR1 is KGHSH and CDR2 LQKENI. Incomplete CDR3 DNA: TGTGCCAGCTCAGGGAGAACGACAGGGGTCACCGGGGAG. It is translated as CASSGRTTGVTGE. The full CDR3 protein reads CASSGRTTGVTGELFF.

Comment on this clone: The CDR3 is cut off 3 residues early in the read; its end comes from the germline J gene. This chain joins TRBV6-2 or TRBV6-3 and TRBJ1-1; D not certain. The V gene lost 3 bases and the J gene lost 0 bases, with 14 bases spanning the gap. In germline, CDR1 is MNHEY, CDR2 SVGEGT. This CDR3 has 16 residues. The sequenced part of the CDR3 DNA is TGTGCCAGCAGTTATCCCAGAGGAACAGTGAACACTGAA. Encoded protein: CASSYPRGTVNTE. The entire CDR3 is CASSYPRGTVNTEAFF.

This clone came up a few times. The read falls 3 residues short of the CDR3 end, and the missing part is taken from the germline J gene. This chain uses TRBV7-3 with TRBJ1-2; a possible D gene is TRBD1 (6 bases). The CDR3 extends over 15 amino acids. Per the germline V gene, CDR1 is SGHTA and CDR2 is FQGTGA. Deletions cut 1 base from V and 4 bases from J, with 13 bases between. The CDR3 DNA, read in part, is TGTGCCAGCAGCTTAAACGGGCAGGGGTCCTATGGC. Translated, it gives CASSLNGQGSYG. The entire CDR3 protein is CASSLNGQGSYGYTF.

This clone was observed a handful of times. The read is 3 residues too short to cover the CDR3 end, so that end is filled in from the germline J gene. The rearrangement joins TRBV7-8 to TRBJ2-5; 9 bases agree with TRBD2. The CDR3 is 17 residues long. V lost 0 bases, J lost 5 bases, and 10 bases stayed unmatched. The germline V gene encodes CDR1 SGHVS and CDR2 FQNEAQ. CDR3 DNA (partial): TGTGCCAGCAGCTTAGCGAGGCTAGCGGGGAGGCGTGAGACC. Protein sequence: CASSLARLAGRRET. The complete CDR3 reads CASSLARLAGRRETQYF.